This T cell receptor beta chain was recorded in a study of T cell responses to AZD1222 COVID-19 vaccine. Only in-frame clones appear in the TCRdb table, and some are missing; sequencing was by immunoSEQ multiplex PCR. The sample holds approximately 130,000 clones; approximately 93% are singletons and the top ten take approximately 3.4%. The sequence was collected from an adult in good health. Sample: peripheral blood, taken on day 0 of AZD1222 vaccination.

CDR3 in DNA: TGTGCCAGCAGTGAAGCGCTTACAGGAGGCACTGAAGCTTTCTTT. Protein sequence: CASSEALTGGTEAFF. This chain connects TRBV2 to TRBJ1-1, with TRBD1 as a possible D gene (5 bases). This CDR3 contains 15 residues. V was clipped by 0 bases and J by 4 bases, with 12 bases between them. The V gene's germline CDR1 is SNHLY and CDR2 FYNNEI. Drawing the rest from reference TRBV2 and TRBJ1-1, the complete variable domain is EPEVTQTPSHQVTQMGQEVILRCVPISNHLYFYWYRQILGQKVEFLVSFYNNEISEKSEIFDDQFSVERPDGSNFTLKIRSTKLEDSAMYFCASSEALTGGTEAFFGQGTRLTVV.